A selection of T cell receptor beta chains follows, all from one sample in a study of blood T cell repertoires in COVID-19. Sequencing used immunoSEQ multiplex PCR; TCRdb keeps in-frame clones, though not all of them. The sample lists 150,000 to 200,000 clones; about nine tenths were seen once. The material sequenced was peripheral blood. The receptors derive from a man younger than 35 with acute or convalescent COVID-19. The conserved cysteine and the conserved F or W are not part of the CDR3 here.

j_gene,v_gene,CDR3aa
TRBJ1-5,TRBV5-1,ASSQRGDSNQPQH
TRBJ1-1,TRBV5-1,ASSLPGSDTEAF
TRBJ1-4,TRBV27,ASRSTGPRLPNEKLF
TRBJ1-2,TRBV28,ASSLSPGQKGNGYT
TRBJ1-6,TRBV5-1,ASSPRDSNNSPLH
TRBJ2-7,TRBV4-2,ASSQDVKNLGGRYEQY
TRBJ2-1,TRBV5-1,ASSSGLTSGSPSEQF
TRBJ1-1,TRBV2,ASRGQVSSRAF
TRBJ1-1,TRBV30,AFSGTAGVMNTEAF
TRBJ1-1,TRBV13,ASSPGGVNTEAF
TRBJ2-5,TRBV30,AWSQDGTSQETQY
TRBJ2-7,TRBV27,ASSRRRDSSAYEQY
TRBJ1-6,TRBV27,ASSPDPDRGNSPLH
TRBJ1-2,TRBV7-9,ASSQTGPGYT
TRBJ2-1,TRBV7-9,ASSFLTSGRARNEQF
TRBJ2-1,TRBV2,ASRILAGVNEQF
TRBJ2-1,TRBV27,ASSSVAGVGNEQF
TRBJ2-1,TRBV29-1,SVAGVAYNEQF
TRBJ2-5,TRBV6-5,ASKRTHQETQY
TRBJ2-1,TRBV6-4,ASSPAGLYNEQF
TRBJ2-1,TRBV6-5,ASIVLGGSYNEQF
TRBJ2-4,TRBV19,ASSTAQGLAKNIQY
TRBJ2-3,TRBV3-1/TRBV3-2,ASSPDTSTDTQY
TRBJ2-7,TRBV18,ASSPPTGTYEQY
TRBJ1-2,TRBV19,ASFTSGYPNGYT
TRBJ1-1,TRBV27,ASRRELGTEAF
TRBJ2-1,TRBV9,ASSVTTPTGLAGGPRSEQF
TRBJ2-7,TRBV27,ASSLSPSGRGYEQY
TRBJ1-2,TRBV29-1,SVPRTGHGYT
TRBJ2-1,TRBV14,ASSQVWGLAGGEQF
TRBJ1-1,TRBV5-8,ASSPGEDKNTEAF
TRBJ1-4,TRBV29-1,SVAQGAGNEKLF
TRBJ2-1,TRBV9,ASSVDRGHEQF
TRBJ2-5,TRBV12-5,ATTSGNYETQY
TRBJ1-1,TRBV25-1,ASSEDRGWMGTEAF
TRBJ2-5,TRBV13,ASSLHGPQY
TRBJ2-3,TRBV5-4,ASSLVLAGGLTDTQY
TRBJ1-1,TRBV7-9,ASSLVGRENTEAF
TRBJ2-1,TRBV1,TSSPAYNEQF
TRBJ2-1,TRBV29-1,SAGRLAGLHNEQF
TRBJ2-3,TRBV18,ASSGTSGSSDTQY
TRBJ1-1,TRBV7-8,ASSFVGQGALAF
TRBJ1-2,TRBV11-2,ASSPGQGSSYGYT
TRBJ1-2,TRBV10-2,ASSESGQWNYGYT
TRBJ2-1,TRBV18,ASSPPTSGIHYNEQF
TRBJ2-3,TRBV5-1,ASSLSLAQDTQY
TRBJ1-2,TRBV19,ASKTGRGYT
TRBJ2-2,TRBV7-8,ASSLARGGELF
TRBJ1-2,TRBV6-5,ASSPGTGPYGYT
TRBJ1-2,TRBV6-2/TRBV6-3,ASSYSSGHSLSSIYGYT
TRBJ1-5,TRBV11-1,ASSSDRSYSNQPQH
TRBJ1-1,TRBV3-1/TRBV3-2,ASSQDRGRNTEAF
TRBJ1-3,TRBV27,ASSPRTVSSGNTIY
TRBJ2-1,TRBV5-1,ASSTPDQGGLNEQF